A single T cell receptor (beta chain) is shown here with its context. Its antigen is as yet unknown. The data were produced by immunoSEQ multiplex PCR, yet TCRdb's version contains in-frame clones alone and is incomplete. The table has 130,000 to 150,000 clones, around 90% seen once. This sample stems from a study of T cell responses to AZD1222 COVID-19 vaccine. Study-wide results and caveats: Rises in breadth and depth of Spike-specific TCRs came after two AZD1222 doses. The sample set comprised mostly white British donors with more females, and clonal diversity was possibly underestimated.

Per germline, CDR1 LNHNV and CDR2 YYDKDF (reference sequence). This CDR3 region has 12 residues. The V end was cut by 3 bases, the J end by 4 bases, with 4 bases between. The source is an adult in good health. The rearrangement joins TRBV15 to TRBJ2-1; D gene uncertain. This material consisted of peripheral blood, taken on day 0 of AZD1222 vaccination. The CDR3 DNA is TGTGCCACCAGCAGGGGTTACAATGAGCAGTTCTTC. Its protein product is CATSRGYNEQFF.